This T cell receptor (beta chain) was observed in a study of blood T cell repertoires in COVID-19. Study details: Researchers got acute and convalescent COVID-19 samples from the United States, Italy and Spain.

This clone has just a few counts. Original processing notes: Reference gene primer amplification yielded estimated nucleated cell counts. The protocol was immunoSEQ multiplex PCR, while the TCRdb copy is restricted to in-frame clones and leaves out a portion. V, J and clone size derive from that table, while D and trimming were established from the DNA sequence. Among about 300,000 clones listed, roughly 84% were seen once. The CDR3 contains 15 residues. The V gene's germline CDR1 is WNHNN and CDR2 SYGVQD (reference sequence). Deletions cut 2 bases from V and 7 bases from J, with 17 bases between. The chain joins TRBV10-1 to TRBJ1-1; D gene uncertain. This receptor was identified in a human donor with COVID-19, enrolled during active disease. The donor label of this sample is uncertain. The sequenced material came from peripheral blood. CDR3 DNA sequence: TGCGCCAGCAGTGAGAACCCTCGAGGAGTCGGTGAAGCTTTCTTT. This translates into CASSENPRGVGEAFF.